This entry lists 6 T cell receptor beta chains sequenced from one sample in a study of T cells after yellow fever vaccination. MiXCR, applied by TCRdb to the 5' RACE reads, yields one record per CDR3 protein. The sample includes some 340,000 distinct CDR3 sequences, approximately 12% of them seen just once. The sample was CD4+ T cells sorted from PBMCs, taken 45 days after the yellow fever booster vaccination. Receptor source: a man aged 18-30 years who received the YFV17D yellow fever vaccine.

The V and J genes are TRBV6-5 and TRBJ1-1; 8 nucleotides match TRBD1. The CDR3 covers 14 residues. The V gene's germline CDR1 is MNHEY and CDR2 SVGAGI. Trimming took 5 bases from V and 5 from J; bases not matched to a gene: 7. CDR3 nucleotides: TGTGCCAGCAGTCGACAGGGGATTGGAACTGAAGCTTTCTTT. Its protein is CASSRQGIGTEAFF.

This clonotype was observed a few times. The rearrangement joins TRBV12-3 or TRBV12-4 to TRBJ1-5; possible D gene TRBD1, 5 bases. Trimming removed 6 bases from V and 6 bases from J, with 18 bases in between. There are 15 residues in the CDR3. The CDR3: CASSPGPGAIQPQHF. The CDR3 nucleotides read TGTGCCAGCAGCCCGGGACCCGGGGCAATTCAGCCCCAGCATTTT.

V is TRBV4-2 and J is TRBJ1-1, with D possibly TRBD1 on 5 matching bases. The CDR3 has 15 residues. Trimming shortened V by 1 base and J by 6 bases, and 15 bases separated the two germline ends. Germline values: CDR1 LGHNA, CDR2 YNFKEQ. CDR3 nucleotides: TGTGCCAGCAGCCAAGTCGGGGGGAGGACCCCTGAAGCTTTCTTT. It encodes CASSQVGGRTPEAFF.

This clonotype occurred a few times. The chain carries TRBV9 and TRBJ2-3; D call uncertain. Trimming pared 3 bases from V and 4 bases from J, leaving 9 bases between. The CDR3 totals 13 residues. Per the germline V gene, CDR1 is SGDLS and CDR2 is YYNGEE. The CDR3 sequence is CASSEALSDTQYF. The DNA for the CDR3 is TGTGCCAGCAGCGAGGCCCTCTCAGATACGCAGTATTTT.

The rearrangement links TRBV9 to TRBJ1-1; tentatively, D is TRBD1 (5 bases). Trimming removed 5 bases from V and 1 base from J, with 15 bases in between. Germline lookup yields CDR1 SGDLS and CDR2 YYNGEE. CDR3 length: 15 amino acids. CDR3 bases: TGTGCCAGCAGTGCCTCAGGGTTACGGAACACTGAAGCTTTCTTT. Its translation is CASSASGLRNTEAFF.

In its sample, this clonotype was seen many times. This chain uses TRBV7-2 with TRBJ2-3, with unresolved D. Trimming took 3 bases from V and 0 from J, leaving 7 bases between them. Germline V CDR1 and CDR2: SGHTA, FQGNSA. The CDR3 is made up of 14 amino acids. CDR3 region: CASSFGPSTDTQYF. The CDR3 bases are TGTGCCAGCAGCTTCGGCCCTAGCACAGATACGCAGTATTTT. The full variable domain, its missing parts supplied by reference TRBV7-2 and TRBJ2-3, is GAGVSQSPSNKVTEKGKDVELRCDPISGHTALYWYRQSLGQGLEFLIYFQGNSAPDKSGLPSDRFSAERTGGSVSTLTIQRTQQEDSAVYLCASSFGPSTDTQYFGPGTRLTVL.